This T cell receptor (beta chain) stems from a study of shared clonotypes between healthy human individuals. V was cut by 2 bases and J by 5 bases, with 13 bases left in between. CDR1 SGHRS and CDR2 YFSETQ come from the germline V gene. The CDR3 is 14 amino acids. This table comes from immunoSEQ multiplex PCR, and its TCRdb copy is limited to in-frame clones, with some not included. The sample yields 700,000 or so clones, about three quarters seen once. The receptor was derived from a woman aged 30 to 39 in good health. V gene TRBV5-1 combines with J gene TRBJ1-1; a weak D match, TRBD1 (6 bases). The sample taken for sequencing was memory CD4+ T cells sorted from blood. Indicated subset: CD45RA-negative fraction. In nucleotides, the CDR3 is TGCGCCAGCAGCTTAAAATCGACAGGAACTGAAGCTTTCTTT. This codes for CASSLKSTGTEAFF.